This T cell receptor (beta chain) comes out of a study of cytomegalovirus exposure and HLA in healthy donors (dated by TCRdb to the late 2010s). The study in broad terms: According to an earlier analysis of 587 of the donors, some 180 million T cells yielded some 120 million unique TCR beta sequences and 276 Gb of sequence data. About 320 gigabases of sequencing data and tens of millions of unique TCR sequences were included in an early release covering roughly 700 HLA-typed donors. The T cell repertoires of 550 to 850 subjects were profiled by immunosequencing and related to cytomegalovirus serostatus. Among the roughly 400 genotyped donors, around 81% belonged to the genetic ancestry cluster associated with self-reported Caucasian donors. Rather than using new phenotypic data, the later analysis identified candidate immune exposures from TCR beta sequences and from how often those sequences occurred across donors. Donor age, sex, ethnicity and CMV serostatus were compiled alongside the repertoire data. In addition to the first cohort of around 670 subjects, a separate validation cohort of 100 to 150 different subjects was used. The number of typed donors differed by locus: roughly 620-640 for A, B, C, DRB1 and DQB1; 500 to 550 for DQA1; around 610 for DPA1; and around 470 for DPB1. To decide whether each TCR beta V gene segment behaved as functional or pseudogenic, an earlier analysis of approximately 600 of the donors relied on high-throughput TCR beta sequencing. High-throughput TCR immunosequencing, statistical association of individual TCRs with disease status, and machine learning were combined to predict cytomegalovirus infection status. All discovery cohort repertoires had been generated on a single sequencing platform. The study was designed to test whether signatures of past pathogen exposure could be identified by cataloging public T cell receptors. Class I and class II HLA loci were covered by the typing at four-digit resolution. Roughly five DR-DQ haplotypes were handled as single units for association and clustering because linkage in the cohort was strong. A later analysis re-analyzed previously published TCR beta repertoires from about 600 donors and added high-resolution HLA genotyping to study TCR occurrence patterns. A later genetic analysis used genome-wide SNP genotypes for about 65% of the roughly 670 donors, treating that subset as a discovery cohort. On average, about 240,000 unique TCR beta nucleotide sequences were sequenced per donor among about 400 genotyped donors of the cohort, with roughly 18% of those sequences being non-productive.

General conclusions and limits of the study: Because HLA typing was unavailable for some donors at each locus, only the typed subset was used in association tests. Broadly in line with IMGT annotations, most TCR beta V segments showed up in productive rearrangements about 87% or about 30% of the time in an earlier analysis of several hundred of the donors. The classifier was reported to diagnose cytomegalovirus status with high specificity and sensitivity in both the original cohort and the validation cohort. The study gave a list of more than 150 TCR beta chains associated with cytomegalovirus. In a later genetic analysis, fewer N-insertions in productive TCRs were reported among donors in an Asian-associated ancestry cluster than the roughly 640-donor mean. In a later analysis, some 17,000 TCR beta sequences were associated with specific HLA alleles at a false discovery rate of 0.05. In vitro tests confirmed that a few of the cytomegalovirus-associated TCR beta chains recognize cytomegalovirus antigens. CMV serostatus was the only immune exposure information available for the cohort. In a later analysis, HLA-associated TCR beta chains were found to be more clonally expanded and to have lower generation probabilities than equally common non-associated chains. Most CMV-associated TCR beta chains appeared to be HLA-restricted in a later analysis, and the HLA associations seemed to be driven largely by CMV exposure. A later genetic analysis associated a missense DCLRE1C variant with V-gene and J-gene trimming of TCR beta chains, and an independent cohort replicated the association. Some 15 rarely observed V segments, including chromosome 9 orphons, were excluded from the earlier analysis of approximately 500 of the donors because counts were too low. Most TCR sequences were observed very rarely across donors, whereas some public TCRs were present in many individuals. A further reported finding was that TCR beta sequences accurately predicted the HLA-A and HLA-B alleles for most subjects in the first cohort. The presence/absence analyses assumed that sequencing depth was roughly uniform across donors, and that assumption may not be true. When HLA alleles, especially DR and DQ, strongly co-occurred, attributing TCR associations to individual alleles was difficult. In a later analysis, TCR association rates were found to vary across HLA loci, with the most associated TCRs seen for DRB1 alleles and the fewest for HLA-C alleles. The authors suggested that the approach could potentially be extended to other disease states and immunological phenotypes. Several of the top co-occurrence clusters appeared to be linked to parvovirus B19, influenza, CMV and Epstein-Barr virus, according to a later analysis. Because the 87-base-pair reads could not distinguish some IMGT-functional V segments, including TRBV6-2 and TRBV6-3, those segments were excluded. Only TCR beta chains were sequenced in this cohort, and the absence of alpha or paired-chain data limited detectable features. Correlated functional status among segregating V segments might reflect linkage disequilibrium, but an unknown experimental factor could not be ruled out. A group of highly shared sequence variants was considered likely to be a technical artifact of the sequencing pipeline.

The cohort comprised several hundred healthy bone marrow donors. All cohort members were sampled while nominally healthy, although unrecorded immune exposures were likely present. The donor tested CMV seronegative, placing the donor among the 350 to 400 seronegative members of the cohort. A peripheral blood sample was collected from each donor, and TCR beta sequencing was performed on peripheral blood mononuclear cells. Genomic DNA extraction from the blood cell samples was performed with the Qiagen DNeasy Blood Extraction Kit. Taken from the germline V gene, the CDR1 and CDR2 loops are SGDLS and YYNGEE. V is pruned by 0 bases and J by 3 bases, leaving 5 bases of the junction without a gene match. The CDR3 numbers 18 residues from cysteine through phenylalanine. Solely the CDR3 DNA is kept, with 54 bases framed from the first base. Worth noting for this clone: The clone's antigen remains unknown. No much larger clone is present one base from it, and per-base qualities are unavailable.

Libraries were built with the immunoSEQ multiplex PCR assay. The multiplex PCR relied on a mix of 60 forward primers for TCR Vbeta segments and 13 reverse primers for TCR Jbeta segments. Amplification of the CDR3 region of rearranged TCR beta genes was performed with a multiplex PCR assay on genomic DNA. The Illumina HiSeq System was used to sequence the amplified TCR beta libraries as 87-base-pair reads. The study's own analysis went as follows. A later analysis counted approximately 76 million unique TCR beta chains across the 670 or so repertoires, and roughly 9.9 million of these chains were shared by at least two donors. Raw reads were error-corrected and collapsed into unique sequences by a nearest-neighbor algorithm in which closely related sequences were merged to remove PCR and sequencing errors. To assign V, D and J gene segments, CDR3 sequences were aligned to IMGT reference sequences. For a sequence to be retained, at least a six-nucleotide match to both a V gene segment and a J gene segment was required. A rearrangement counted as productive if the CDR3 had no stop codons and remained in frame with V and J, and every other rearrangement counted as non-productive. Following IMGT convention, CDR3 was defined as the stretch from the second conserved V-encoded cysteine up to the conserved J-encoded phenylalanine. Sequences without an unambiguous match to a single V gene segment were excluded from the earlier analysis of 587 of the donors. In an earlier analysis of several hundred of the donors, V segments were called functional above 56.7% productive rearrangements and were called segregating when the between-donor standard deviation exceeded 5%. A statistical classification framework was built to diagnose cytomegalovirus status from the catalog of TCR beta chain sequences. In a later analysis, V and J genes were assigned by comparing TCR nucleotide sequences against IMGT/GENE-DB human TR gene sequences. Using the TCRdist pipeline, a later analysis assigned CDR3 sequences along with most-parsimonious VDJ recombination scenarios. In a later analysis, each TCR beta chain was defined by its CDR3 amino acid sequence together with its V-gene family, and reads lacking a unique V-gene family were excluded. A later analysis removed 592 highly shared, low-generation-probability nucleotide sequences to deal with suspected cross-contamination and a sequencing artifact. For each public chain, a later analysis derived a clonal expansion index from normalized ranks of inferred template counts within each repertoire. In a later analysis, generation probabilities were computed using a VDJ recombination model fitted to out-of-frame rearrangements, and the results were checked against IGoR. Hypergeometric tests were used in a later analysis to score TCR-TCR, TCR-HLA and TCR-CMV co-occurrence, with a repertoire-size bias correction applied to the TCR pairs. A later analysis estimated false discovery rates by permuting HLA or CMV assignments 20 times. In a later analysis, co-occurring TCRs were grouped using DBSCAN, and TCRdist sequence similarity was added for clustering within HLA-allele-positive subsets. For co-occurrence clustering, repertoires with fewer than 30,000 or more than 120,000 public chains were excluded, along with several repertoires with anomalous nucleotide sharing. The table was pulled from immuneACCESS by TCRdb, which kept in-frame rearrangements only. Such tables lose some clones; where checked, under half of the loss comes from unresolved V genes, and the rest has no known cause. D and trimming come from the DNA, and the V and J calls and clone size come from that table. This sample gives over 120,000 clones in total; roughly 78% of them show up just once. Of the sample, just under 3% falls within the top ten clones.

Sequences were obtained from PBMCs. This clonotype originated in a female donor in good health and CMV-seronegative. The rearrangement combines TRBV9 with TRBJ2-3, with 15 central nucleotides matching TRBD2. The DNA sequence reads TGTGCCAGCAGCGTAGATGGACTAGCGGGGGGGCGTACAGATACGCAGTATTTT. It encodes CASSVDGLAGGRTDTQYF. The reference TRBV9 and TRBJ2-3 proteins fill in what lies around the CDR3, so the full variable domain reads DSGVTQTPKHLITATGQRVTLRCSPRSGDLSVYWYQQSLDQGLQFLIQYYNGEERAKGNILERFSAQQFPDLHSELNLSSLELGDSALYFCASSVDGLAGGRTDTQYFGPGTRLTVL.